This TCR beta chain was profiled in a study of CXCR3-negative and CXCR3-positive naive CD8 T cells (dated by TCRdb to between 2018 and 2020). Regarding the study in general: About 150 million TRB reads were obtained in total, roughly 1.5 +/- 0.3 million reads per library. The diversity and physicochemical repertoire analyses included more than ten donors pooled from two independent experiments. For the TRBV-TRBJ cluster analysis, the naive subsets came from 5 donors, while the memory cells came from 3 donors.

For every CD8+ T cell subset, approximately 300,000 cells were flow-sorted straight into RLT lysis buffer, and each subset was sorted in triplicate. To exclude memory contaminants, naive CD8+ T cells were stringently defined as CD45RO-CCR7+CD27+CD95-. Standard density gradient centrifugation was used to isolate peripheral blood mononuclear cells from buffy coats. A FACSAria III was used to flow-sort naive CXCR3-negative and CXCR3-positive CD8+ T cells. An RNeasy Mini Kit was used to extract total RNA from the sorted cells. TCRdb lists the instrument as NextSeq 550. The Human TCR Profiling Kit (MiLaboratory) was used to prepare UMI-labeled 5' RACE TRB cDNA libraries. cDNA synthesis used the entire amount of extracted RNA, and PCR amplification then used the entire amount of cDNA produced. Libraries were prepared in parallel with an identical number of PCR cycles. Turning to the authors' computational methods: About 54,000 +/- 9,700 unique UMI-labeled TRB cDNA molecules per library were extracted with MIGEC and MiXCR, with at least two reads per UMI required. On average, each library contained approximately 40,000 +/- 10,000 functional in-frame TRB CDR3 nucleotide clonotypes without stop codons. Diversity metrics, including normalized Shannon-Wiener and Chao1, were computed in VDJtools after downsampling to 5000 UMI-labeled TRB molecules per sample. VDJtools computed clonotype-size-weighted physicochemical properties of the central five CDR3 residues: interaction energy, strength, volume and Kidera factor 4. TCRdb reprocessed the reads into one record per CDR3 protein sequence, lacking DNA. None of the V and J calls come from the authors' own analysis; TCRdb made them. This sample's listing comprises about 98,000 distinct CDR3 sequences. The ten most abundant clones make up 0.85% to 1.4% of the sample.

The CDR3 spans 14 residues, from the cysteine through the phenylalanine. No coding sequence is recorded. The germline V gene (reference sequence) specifies MNHEY as CDR1 and SMNVEV as CDR2. Here is what the overall study found, with its caveats: Both naive subsets had comparably high repertoire diversity, while memory CD8+ T cells had much lower repertoire diversity. Because surface CD5, which has been linked to self-reactivity in mice, was comparable between naive subsets, TCR interaction strength was also inferred from TRB CDR3 physicochemical properties. Freshly isolated PBMCs were used for most assays because CXCR3 expression went down partially after cryopreservation. Naive CXCR3-negative and CXCR3-positive cells from the same donor showed similar TRBV-TRBJ usage, whereas memory cells showed distinct patterns. Compared with CXCR3-negative naive cells, CXCR3-positive naive cells had TRB CDR3s with higher hydrophobicity (lower Kidera factor 4), lower energy, and higher strength and volume indices.

As for this clonotype: The antigen it recognizes is unknown.

This TCR derives from a human donor in good health. Some clones in this sample may be carry-over from other donors' samples. Rearrangement joined TRBV27 to TRBJ2-1; TCRdb outputs TRBD2, but without DNA this stays unchecked. Sequences were obtained from naive CXCR3+ CD8+ T cells from blood. This specimen's cell subset or site label, per the study, means: CD45RO-CCR7+CD27+CD95- naive CD8+ T cells expressing CXCR3 (TNR3+). The CDR3 reads CASNPSGAYNEQFF.